What follows is one TCR beta chain and its context. The target antigen is unknown. This CDR3 is built from 17 residues. V lost 8 bases to trimming and J lost 4 bases, with 24 bases between them. CDR1 and CDR2 (germline): MNHEY, SMNVEV (reference sequence). At the deep level, the assay was run. Clones were read by immunoSEQ multiplex PCR, and TCRdb kept only the in-frame ones, dropping some. The data show around 1.9 million clones, with about 92% seen just once and under 2% held by the top ten. CD45RO-negative, CCR7-selected cells formed the naive CD8 fraction, which excluded terminally differentiated effector memory CD45RA+ cells. This record comes from a study of shared clonotypes between healthy human individuals. Overall study: There were three CD4 naive, three CD4 memory, two CD8 naive and one CD8 memory plates per donor. Study-level points and caveats: Though the depth was large, rarefaction showed that sorted-subset sequencing was incomplete.

This TCR derives from a young man in good health. Some clones in this sample may be carry-over from other donors' samples. J is TRBJ2-1 and V is TRBV27; either TRBD1 or TRBD2 may fit D (6 bases each). Sequencing was performed on naive CD8+ T cells from PBMCs. Here the CDR3 reads CASPFWGAELGYNEQFF. Here the CDR3 DNA reads TGTGCCAGCCCCTTCTGGGGGGCGGAGCTAGGTTACAATGAGCAGTTCTTC.